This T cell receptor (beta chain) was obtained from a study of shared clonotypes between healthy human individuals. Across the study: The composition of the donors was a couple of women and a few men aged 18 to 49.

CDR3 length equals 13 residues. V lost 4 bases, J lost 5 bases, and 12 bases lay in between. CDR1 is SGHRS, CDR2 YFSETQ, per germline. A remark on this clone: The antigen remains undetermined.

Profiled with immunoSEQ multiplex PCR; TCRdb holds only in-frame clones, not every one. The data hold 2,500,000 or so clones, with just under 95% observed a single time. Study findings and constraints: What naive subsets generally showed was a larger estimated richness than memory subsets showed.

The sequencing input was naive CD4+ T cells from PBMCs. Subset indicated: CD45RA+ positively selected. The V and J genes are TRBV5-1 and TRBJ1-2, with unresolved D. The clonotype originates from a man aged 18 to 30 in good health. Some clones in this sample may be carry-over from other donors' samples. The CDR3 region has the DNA TGCGCCAGCAGCCCGACATCGCCTTATGGCTACACCTTC. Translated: CASSPTSPYGYTF.